This TCR beta chain was sequenced during a study of OX40 agonist ivuxolimab in advanced cancers. Only one count was recorded for this clone. TCRdb keeps only in-frame clones here, not all; method: immunoSEQ multiplex PCR. The table records roughly 92,000 clones, 90% of them present only once. The CDR3 totals 16 residues. The V gene's germline CDR1 is LNHNV and CDR2 YYDKDF (reference sequence). V lost 0 bases, J lost 1 base, and 5 bases stayed unmatched. This material consisted of CD4+ or CD8+ T cells sorted from blood, taken in a trial of the OX40 agonist ivuxolimab. The J gene is TRBJ1-2, the V gene TRBV15, with TRBD1 matching 7 bases. This sequence originates from an adult with an advanced solid tumor such as melanoma, head and neck, liver or kidney cancer. The CDR3 protein is CATSREGQAINYGYTF. The CDR3 nucleotides read TGTGCCACCAGCAGAGAAGGACAGGCTATTAACTATGGCTACACCTTC.